These 12 T cell receptor beta chains originate from one sample sequenced in a study of T cell repertoires in cytomegalovirus infection. What these receptors recognize is not known. Each CDR3 protein gets one entry after TCRdb re-called the reads with MiXCR. The top ten hold roughly 71% of the sample, which has around 89,000 distinct CDR3 sequences, 25% to 35% seen once. Sequenced here: CD8+ T cells from cultured PBMCs, sampled from culture after CMV antigen stimulation. The receptors come from a human donor in good health (CMV status not recorded). Some clones in this sample may be carry-over from other donors' samples.

This clonotype appeared once. This rearrangement joins TRBV6-6 to TRBJ2-3; no clear D. CDR3 length: 15 residues. Germline V gives CDR1 MNHNY, CDR2 SVGAGI (reference sequence). V was trimmed by 0 bases and J by 2 bases, leaving 9 bases between them. CDR3 sequence (DNA): TGTGCCAGCAGTTACTCGCGCCAGGACACAGATACGCAGTATTTT. This translates into CASSYSRQDTDTQYF.

This clonotype was observed a handful of times. J is TRBJ1-1 and V is TRBV5-4, with D perhaps matching TRBD1 (5 bases). This CDR3 spans 14 amino acids. V lost 3 bases and J lost 1, with 10 bases in between. Germline CDR1 reads SGHNT; CDR2 reads YYREEE (reference sequence). CDR3 nucleotides: TGTGCCAGCAGCTGGGACCGTTGGAACACTGAAGCTTTCTTT. Residues: CASSWDRWNTEAFF.

This clonotype was counted a few times. The V and J genes are TRBV7-9 and TRBJ2-1; D is uncertain. Trimming pared 2 bases from V and 3 bases from J, leaving 8 bases between. CDR1 SEHNR and CDR2 FQNEAQ come from the germline V gene (reference sequence). The CDR3 is 14 residues long. The CDR3 DNA follows: TGTGCCAGCAGCTTAAAGCCTTACTACAATGAGCAGTTCTTC. Residues: CASSLKPYYNEQFF. The variable domain in full, with the rest retrieved from reference TRBV7-9 and TRBJ2-1, is DTGVSQNPRHKITKRGQNVTFRCDPISEHNRLYWYRQTLGQGPEFLTYFQNEAQLEKSRLLSDRFSAERPKGSFSTLEIQRTEQGDSAMYLCASSLKPYYNEQFFGPGTRLTVL.

This clonotype occurred a few times. The chain couples TRBV7-8 to TRBJ1-5; no definite D call. The CDR3 is 13 residues long. V gave up 6 bases and J gave up 5 bases, with 11 bases separating them. Germline values: CDR1 SGHVS, CDR2 FQNEAQ. CDR3: CASSLAPYQPQHF. CDR3 in DNA: TGTGCCAGCAGTCTAGCCCCATATCAGCCCCAGCATTTT. The variable domain in full, completed from reference TRBV7-8 and TRBJ1-5, reads GAGVSQSPRYKVAKRGQDVALRCDPISGHVSLFWYQQALGQGPEFLTYFQNEAQLDKSGLPSDRFFAERPEGSVSTLKIQRTQQEDSAVYLCASSLAPYQPQHFGDGTRLSIL.

This clonotype was observed many times. The chain recombines TRBV7-2 with TRBJ1-3; D unclear. Germline assignment: CDR1 SGHTA and CDR2 FQGNSA. The CDR3 runs to 24 residues. V gave up 5 bases and J gave up 3 bases, with 41 bases separating them. The chain's CDR3 is CASSPSGSGRLSDSYYYGGNTIYF. CDR3 bases: TGTGCCAGCAGCCCCAGCGGTTCGGGGAGGCTGAGTGACTCTTATTATTATGGTGGAAACACCATATATTTT. The whole variable domain, remainder taken from reference TRBV7-2 and TRBJ1-3, is GAGVSQSPSNKVTEKGKDVELRCDPISGHTALYWYRQSLGQGLEFLIYFQGNSAPDKSGLPSDRFSAERTGGSVSTLTIQRTQQEDSAVYLCASSPSGSGRLSDSYYYGGNTIYFGEGSWLTVV.

This chain links TRBV4-1 with TRBJ2-7; 7 bases agree with TRBD1. Germline loops: CDR1 MGHRA, CDR2 YSYEKL. J gave up 6 bases and V 3 bases, and 2 bases lay outside the gene matches. The CDR3 is 12 amino acids. The DNA of the CDR3 is TGCGCCAGCAGCCAGGGGACAGCCGAGCAGTACTTC. This encodes CASSQGTAEQYF.

This clonotype was observed at least ten times. The gene calls are TRBV12-3 or TRBV12-4 and TRBJ2-3, with D unresolved. The CDR3 is made up of 13 amino acids. Between the trimmed V and J ends, which lost 6 bases and 2 bases, there was a span of 9 bases. The CDR3 reads CASSPLLTDTQYF. DNA for the CDR3: TGTGCCAGCAGCCCGCTCCTCACAGATACGCAGTATTTT.

The rearrangement joins TRBV25-1 to TRBJ1-2; the D gene is possibly TRBD1 (5 bases). The CDR3 consists of 13 residues. CDR1 is MGHDK, CDR2 SYGVNS, per germline. V was cut by 4 bases and J by 7 bases, with 13 bases left in between. The CDR3 region has the DNA TGTGCCAGCAGTGCCCAGGGATTCGGTGGCTACACCTTC. It specifies CASSAQGFGGYTF.

The V call is TRBV12-3 or TRBV12-4, the J call TRBJ2-1; D is perhaps TRBD2 (5 bases). V was trimmed by 4 bases and J by 7 bases, leaving 14 bases between them. The CDR3 loop spans 14 amino acids. The CDR3 is CASSSASHENEQFF. CDR3 DNA: TGTGCCAGCAGTTCGGCTAGCCATGAGAATGAGCAGTTCTTC.

The rearrangement joins TRBV27 to TRBJ2-1; maybe TRBD1 (5 bases). Trimming shortened V by 5 bases and J by 5 bases, and 13 bases separated the two germline ends. This CDR3 has 14 residues. Germline assignment: CDR1 MNHEY and CDR2 SMNVEV (reference sequence). In DNA form, the CDR3 reads TGTGCCAGCAGTGAGGTAGGGGCCCACAATGAGCAGTTCTTC. The encoded protein is CASSEVGAHNEQFF.

The CDR3 region has the DNA TGTGCCAGCAGTTTATCGGGGGTTGGCACTGAAGCTTTCTTT. Translated, it gives CASSLSGVGTEAFF. The chain has TRBV27 and TRBJ1-1, with D perhaps TRBD1 (5 bases). V lost 0 bases, J lost 4 bases, and 9 bases lay in between. The length of the CDR3 is 14 residues. CDR1 and CDR2 from the germline V gene are MNHEY and SMNVEV (reference sequence).

The chain carries TRBV5-6 and TRBJ1-3; 7 bases match TRBD1. V shed 4 bases, J shed 0 bases, and the junction held 7 bases outside the gene matches. This CDR3 comprises 16 residues. Germline V gene sequence: CDR1 SGHDT, CDR2 YYEEEE. CDR3 in amino acids: CASSISGTVSGNTIYF. The CDR3 DNA sequence: TGTGCCAGCAGCATCTCCGGGACAGTCTCTGGAAACACCATATATTTT.